This T cell receptor beta chain originates from a study of T cell responses to AZD1222 COVID-19 vaccine. Sequencing used immunoSEQ multiplex PCR; TCRdb keeps in-frame clones, though not all of them. Of approximately 100,000 clones listed, more than 85% are singletons. As to this clone: Its antigen is not identified.

General study results and limits: Reportedly, nearly half of unique spike TCRs recognized epitopes outside B.1.351/B.1.1.7 mutations. Mostly white British, mostly female donors; authors suggested clonal diversity may be underestimated.

This sequence originates from an adult in good health. The material was peripheral blood, obtained on day 0 of AZD1222 vaccination.

CDR3 in amino acids: CASSVTEKLFF. For the CDR3, the DNA is TGTGCCAGCAGTGTCACGGAAAAACTGTTTTTT. The chain couples TRBV2 to TRBJ1-4; D call uncertain. The CDR3 is 11 residues long. The V gene's germline CDR1 is SNHLY and CDR2 FYNNEI. Trimming took 4 bases from V and 8 from J, leaving 5 bases between them.